The present entry profiles one T cell receptor beta chain with its context. Compared with germline, one end of the junction differs, possibly owing to a read error. These data belong to a study of blood T cell repertoires in COVID-19. Study information: PBMCs, B-cell-depleted T cells, or T cells provided the cDNA or gDNA that made up the material.

The protocol was immunoSEQ multiplex PCR, while the TCRdb copy is restricted to in-frame clones and leaves out a portion. This table has roughly 300,000 clones, around 90% appearing once. CDR3 length: 15 residues. Germline V gene data show CDR1 as SGHVS and CDR2 as FNYEAQ. The rearrangement uses TRBV7-6 and TRBJ1-4, with 7 bases lining up with TRBD1. The sequencing input was peripheral blood. The source is a man younger than 35 with active or convalescent COVID-19. The CDR3 sequence is CASSLATGTNEKLFF. The CDR3 nucleotides are TGTGCCAGCAGCCTAGCGACAGGGACTAATGAAAAACTGTTTTTT.